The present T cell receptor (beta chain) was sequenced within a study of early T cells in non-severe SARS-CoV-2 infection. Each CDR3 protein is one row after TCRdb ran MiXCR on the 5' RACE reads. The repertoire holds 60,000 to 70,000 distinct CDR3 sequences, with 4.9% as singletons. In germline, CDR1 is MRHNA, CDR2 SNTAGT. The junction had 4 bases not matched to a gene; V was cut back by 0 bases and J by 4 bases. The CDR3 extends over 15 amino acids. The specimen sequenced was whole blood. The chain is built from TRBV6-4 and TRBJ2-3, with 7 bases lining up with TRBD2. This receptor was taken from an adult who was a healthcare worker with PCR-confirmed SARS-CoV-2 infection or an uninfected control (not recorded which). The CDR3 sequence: CASSDSAGEADTQYF. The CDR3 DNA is TGTGCCAGCAGTGACTCGGCGGGAGAGGCAGATACGCAGTATTTT.